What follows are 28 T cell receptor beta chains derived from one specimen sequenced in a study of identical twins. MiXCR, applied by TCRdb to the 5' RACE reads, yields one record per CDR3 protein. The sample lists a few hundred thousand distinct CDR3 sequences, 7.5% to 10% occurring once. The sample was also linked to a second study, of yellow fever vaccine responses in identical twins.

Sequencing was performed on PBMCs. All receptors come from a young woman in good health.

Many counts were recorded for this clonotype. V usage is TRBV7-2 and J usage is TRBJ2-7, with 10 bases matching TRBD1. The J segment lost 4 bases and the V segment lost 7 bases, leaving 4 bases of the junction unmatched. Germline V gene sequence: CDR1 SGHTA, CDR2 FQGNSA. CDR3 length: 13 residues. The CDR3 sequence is CASIGQGGYEQYF. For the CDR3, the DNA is TGTGCCAGCATCGGACAGGGGGGGTACGAGCAGTACTTC.

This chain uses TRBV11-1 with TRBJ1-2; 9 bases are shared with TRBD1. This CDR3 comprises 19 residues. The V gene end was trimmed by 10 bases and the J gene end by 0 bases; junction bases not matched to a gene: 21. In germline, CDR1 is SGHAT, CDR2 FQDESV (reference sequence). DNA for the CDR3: TGTGCCATCCAGCACGGAAGAAAGACAGGGGGTCAGGCTAACTATGGCTACACCTTC. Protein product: CAIQHGRKTGGQANYGYTF.

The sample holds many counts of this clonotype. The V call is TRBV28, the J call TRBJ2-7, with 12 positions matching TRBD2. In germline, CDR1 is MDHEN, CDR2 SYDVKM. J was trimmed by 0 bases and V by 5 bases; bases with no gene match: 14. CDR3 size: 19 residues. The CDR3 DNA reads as TGTGCCAGCAGTCTAACCCTAGCGGGAGGGCTACTCAACTCCTACGAGCAGTACTTC. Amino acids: CASSLTLAGGLLNSYEQYF.

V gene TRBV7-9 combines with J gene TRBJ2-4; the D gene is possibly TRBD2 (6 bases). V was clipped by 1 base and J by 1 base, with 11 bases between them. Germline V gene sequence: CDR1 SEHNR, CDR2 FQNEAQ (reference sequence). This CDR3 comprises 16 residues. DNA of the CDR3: TGTGCCAGCAGCTTAGTCTCCAGCGGGGCCAAAAACATTCAGTACTTC. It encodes CASSLVSSGAKNIQYF.

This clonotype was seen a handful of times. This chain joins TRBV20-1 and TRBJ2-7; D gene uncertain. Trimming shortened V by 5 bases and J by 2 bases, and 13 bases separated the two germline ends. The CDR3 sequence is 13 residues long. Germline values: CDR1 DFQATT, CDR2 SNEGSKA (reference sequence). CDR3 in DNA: TGCAGTGCTCTCGGACCAGTCACCTACGAGCAGTACTTC. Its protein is CSALGPVTYEQYF.

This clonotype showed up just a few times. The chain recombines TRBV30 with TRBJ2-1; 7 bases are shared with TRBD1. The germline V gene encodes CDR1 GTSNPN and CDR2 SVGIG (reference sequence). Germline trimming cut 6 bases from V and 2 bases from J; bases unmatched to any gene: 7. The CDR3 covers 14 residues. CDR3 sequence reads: CACLEGTAYNEQFF. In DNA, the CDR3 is TGTGCCTGCCTAGAGGGGACAGCCTACAATGAGCAGTTCTTC.

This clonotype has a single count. The CDR3: CASSPKLGREYF. The CDR3 nucleotides are TGTGCCAGCAGCCCCAAACTAGGACGAGAGTACTTC. This chain links TRBV7-9 with TRBJ2-5; TRBD2 might be the D (5 bases). The germline gives CDR1 SEHNR, CDR2 FQNEAQ (reference sequence). There are 12 residues in the CDR3. V lost 5 bases and J 12 bases, leaving 16 bases between the germline ends.

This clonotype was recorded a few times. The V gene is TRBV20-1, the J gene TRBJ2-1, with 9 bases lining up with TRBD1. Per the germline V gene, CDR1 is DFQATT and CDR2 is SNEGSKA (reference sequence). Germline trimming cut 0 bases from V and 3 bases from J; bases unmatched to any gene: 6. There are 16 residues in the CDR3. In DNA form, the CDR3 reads TGCAGTGCTAGAGACGGGACAGGGAGACACTACAATGAGCAGTTCTTC. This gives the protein CSARDGTGRHYNEQFF.

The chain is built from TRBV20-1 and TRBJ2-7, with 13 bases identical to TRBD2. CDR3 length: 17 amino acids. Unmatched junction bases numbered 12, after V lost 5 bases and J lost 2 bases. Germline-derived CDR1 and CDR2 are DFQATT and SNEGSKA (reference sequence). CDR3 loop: CSAPPPPTSGRTYEQYF. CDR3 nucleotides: TGCAGTGCTCCGCCACCTCCGACTAGCGGGAGGACCTACGAGCAGTACTTC.

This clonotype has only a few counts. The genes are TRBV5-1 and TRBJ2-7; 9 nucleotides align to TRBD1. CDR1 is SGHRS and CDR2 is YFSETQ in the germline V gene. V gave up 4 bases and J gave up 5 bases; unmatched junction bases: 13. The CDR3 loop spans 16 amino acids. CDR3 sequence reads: CASSPRPGQGSNEQYF. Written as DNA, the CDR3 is TGCGCCAGCAGCCCGAGGCCGGGACAGGGAAGTAACGAGCAGTACTTC.

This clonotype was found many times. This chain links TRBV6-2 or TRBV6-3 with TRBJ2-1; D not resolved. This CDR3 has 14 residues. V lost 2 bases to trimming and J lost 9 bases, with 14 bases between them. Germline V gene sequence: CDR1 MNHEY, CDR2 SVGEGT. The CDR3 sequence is CASSYHPLVPEQFF. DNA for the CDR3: TGTGCCAGCAGTTACCACCCCCTAGTGCCTGAGCAGTTCTTC.

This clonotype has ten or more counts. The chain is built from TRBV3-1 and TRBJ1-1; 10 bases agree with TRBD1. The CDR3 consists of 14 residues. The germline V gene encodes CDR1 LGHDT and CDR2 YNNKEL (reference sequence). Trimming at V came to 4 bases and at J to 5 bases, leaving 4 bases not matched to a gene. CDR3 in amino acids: CASSPRDRGTEAFF. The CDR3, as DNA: TGTGCCAGCAGCCCGCGGGACAGGGGTACTGAAGCTTTCTTT.

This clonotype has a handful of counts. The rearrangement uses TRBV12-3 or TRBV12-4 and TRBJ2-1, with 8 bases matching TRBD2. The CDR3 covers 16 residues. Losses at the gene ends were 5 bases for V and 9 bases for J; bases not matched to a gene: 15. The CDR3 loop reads CASSPGRGGKLGEQFF. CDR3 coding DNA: TGTGCCAGCAGTCCCGGGAGGGGGGGAAAGTTAGGTGAGCAGTTCTTC.

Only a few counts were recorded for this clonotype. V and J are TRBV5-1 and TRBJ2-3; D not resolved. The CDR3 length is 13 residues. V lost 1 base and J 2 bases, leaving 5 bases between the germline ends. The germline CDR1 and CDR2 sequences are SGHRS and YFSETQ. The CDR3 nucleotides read TGCGCCAGCAGCTTGACAACCACAGATACGCAGTATTTT. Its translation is CASSLTTTDTQYF.

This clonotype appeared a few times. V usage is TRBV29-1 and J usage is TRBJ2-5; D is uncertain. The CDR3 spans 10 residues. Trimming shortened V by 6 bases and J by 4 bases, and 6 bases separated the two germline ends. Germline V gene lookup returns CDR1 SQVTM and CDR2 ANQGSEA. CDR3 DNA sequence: TGCAGCGTCGCGACAGAGACCCAGTACTTC. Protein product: CSVATETQYF.

CDR3 sequence reads: CASRRRPSAHTDTQYF. The DNA of the CDR3 is TGCGCCAGCAGAAGGCGGCCTAGCGCCCACACAGATACGCAGTATTTT. The chain recombines TRBV5-1 with TRBJ2-3, with D possibly being TRBD2 (6 bases). The V and J ends lost 5 bases and 2 bases respectively, with 18 bases between them. The germline V gene has CDR1 SGHRS and CDR2 YFSETQ. This CDR3 has 16 residues.

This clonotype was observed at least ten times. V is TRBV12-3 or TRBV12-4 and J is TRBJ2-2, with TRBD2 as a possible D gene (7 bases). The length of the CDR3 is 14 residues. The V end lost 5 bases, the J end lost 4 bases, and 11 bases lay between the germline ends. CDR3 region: CASSRRGGTGELFF. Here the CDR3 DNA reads TGTGCCAGCAGTCGGAGGGGGGGCACCGGGGAGCTGTTTTTT.

The CDR3 spells CSVVKKETQYF. The CDR3 DNA is TGCAGCGTTGTTAAGAAAGAGACCCAGTACTTC. This sequence joins TRBV29-1 and TRBJ2-5; D unclear. Germline V gene lookup returns CDR1 SQVTM and CDR2 ANQGSEA. Trimming cost V 4 bases and J 3 bases, with 6 bases left between them. CDR3 length: 11 residues.

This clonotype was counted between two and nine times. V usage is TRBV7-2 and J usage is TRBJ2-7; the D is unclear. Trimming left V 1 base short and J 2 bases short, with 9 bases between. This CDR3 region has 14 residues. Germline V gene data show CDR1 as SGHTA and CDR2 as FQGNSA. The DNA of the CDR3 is TGTGCCAGCAGCTTAGGGGCGGAAACCTACGAGCAGTACTTC. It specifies CASSLGAETYEQYF.

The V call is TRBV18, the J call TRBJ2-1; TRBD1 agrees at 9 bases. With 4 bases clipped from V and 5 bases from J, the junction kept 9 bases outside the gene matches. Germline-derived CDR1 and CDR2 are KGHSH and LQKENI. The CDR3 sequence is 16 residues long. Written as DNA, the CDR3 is TGTGCCAGCTCACTGCTGGACAGGGGATCGGACAATGAGCAGTTCTTC. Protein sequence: CASSLLDRGSDNEQFF.

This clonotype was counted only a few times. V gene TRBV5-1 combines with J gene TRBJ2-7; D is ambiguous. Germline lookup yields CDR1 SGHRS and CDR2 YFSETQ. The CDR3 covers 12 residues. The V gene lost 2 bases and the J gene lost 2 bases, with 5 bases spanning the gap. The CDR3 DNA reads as TGCGCCAGCAGCTTACATCCCTACGAGCAGTACTTC. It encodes CASSLHPYEQYF.

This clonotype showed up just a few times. CDR3 in DNA: TGTGCCAGCAGTCCCACAGGGATTTACGAGCAGTACTTC. Protein product: CASSPTGIYEQYF. The V and J genes are TRBV12-3 or TRBV12-4 and TRBJ2-7; D may be TRBD1 (6 bases). CDR3 length: 13 amino acids. Trimming took off 5 bases at V and 4 bases at J, with 12 bases between the two ends.

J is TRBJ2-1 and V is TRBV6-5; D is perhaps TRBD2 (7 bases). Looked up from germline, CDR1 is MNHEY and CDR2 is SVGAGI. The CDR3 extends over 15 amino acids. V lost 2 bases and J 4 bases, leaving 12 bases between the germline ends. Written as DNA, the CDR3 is TGTGCCAGCAGTTACGGGGGGGCCCAATACAATGAGCAGTTCTTC. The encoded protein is CASSYGGAQYNEQFF.

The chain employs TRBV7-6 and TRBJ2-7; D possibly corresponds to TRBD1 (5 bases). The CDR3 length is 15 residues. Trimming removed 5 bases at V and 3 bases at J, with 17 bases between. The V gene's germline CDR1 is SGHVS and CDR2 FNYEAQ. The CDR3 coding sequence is TGTGCCAGCAGCCGAAGGGGTCAGGGTTTCTACGAGCAGTACTTC. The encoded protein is CASSRRGQGFYEQYF. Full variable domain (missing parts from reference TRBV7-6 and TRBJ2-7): GAGVSQSPRYKVTKRGQDVALRCDPISGHVSLYWYRQALGQGPEFLTYFNYEAQQDKSGLPNDRFSAERPEGSISTLTIQRTEQRDSAMYRCASSRRGQGFYEQYFGPGTRLTVT.

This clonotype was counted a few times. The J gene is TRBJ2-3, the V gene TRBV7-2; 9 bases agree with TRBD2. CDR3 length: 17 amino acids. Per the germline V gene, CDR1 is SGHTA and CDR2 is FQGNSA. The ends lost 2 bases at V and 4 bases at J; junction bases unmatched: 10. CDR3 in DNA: TGTGCCAGCAGCTTATACCGTGGCGGGGGGGCGTCAGATACGCAGTATTTT. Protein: CASSLYRGGGASDTQYF.

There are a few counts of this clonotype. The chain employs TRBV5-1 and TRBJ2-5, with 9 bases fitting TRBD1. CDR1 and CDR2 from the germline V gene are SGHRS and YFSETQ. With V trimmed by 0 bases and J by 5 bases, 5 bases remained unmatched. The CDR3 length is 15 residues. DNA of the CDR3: TGCGCCAGCAGCTTGGACAGGGGGCAGCGGGAGACCCAGTACTTC. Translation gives CASSLDRGQRETQYF.

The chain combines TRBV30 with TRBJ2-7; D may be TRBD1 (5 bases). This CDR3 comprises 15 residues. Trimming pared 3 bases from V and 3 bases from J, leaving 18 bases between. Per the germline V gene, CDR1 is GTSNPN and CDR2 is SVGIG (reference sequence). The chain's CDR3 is CAWSPNPDIYYEQYF. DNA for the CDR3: TGTGCCTGGAGCCCAAATCCGGACATCTACTACGAGCAGTACTTC.

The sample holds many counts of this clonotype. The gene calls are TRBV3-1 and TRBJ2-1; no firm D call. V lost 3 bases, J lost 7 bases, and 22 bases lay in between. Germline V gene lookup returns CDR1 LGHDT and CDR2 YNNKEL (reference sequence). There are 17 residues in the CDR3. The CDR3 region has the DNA TGTGCCAGCAGCCACGCCTTAAAGACTGGAAGTGGGAATGAGCAGTTCTTC. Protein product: CASSHALKTGSGNEQFF.